This TCR beta chain was captured in a study of T cells in localized non-small cell lung cancer. V was clipped by 3 bases and J by 6 bases; unmatched bases: 20. The CDR3 is 18 residues long. The germline V gene has CDR1 GTSNPN and CDR2 SVGIG (reference sequence). TCRdb's copy holds only in-frame clones and misses some; the assay was immunoSEQ multiplex PCR. The profile shows around 96,000 clones, roughly 93% of them singletons. The chain has TRBV30 and TRBJ1-2, with 9 positions matching TRBD1. The TCR sequence derives from a woman aged 35-70 years with stage II squamous cell lung carcinoma. This specimen was PBMCs, taken before any cancer treatment. CDR3 DNA: TGTGCCTGGAGCTCCCCCGGGACAGGGTTAATATCGAGGAATGGCTACACCTTC. It encodes CAWSSPGTGLISRNGYTF.